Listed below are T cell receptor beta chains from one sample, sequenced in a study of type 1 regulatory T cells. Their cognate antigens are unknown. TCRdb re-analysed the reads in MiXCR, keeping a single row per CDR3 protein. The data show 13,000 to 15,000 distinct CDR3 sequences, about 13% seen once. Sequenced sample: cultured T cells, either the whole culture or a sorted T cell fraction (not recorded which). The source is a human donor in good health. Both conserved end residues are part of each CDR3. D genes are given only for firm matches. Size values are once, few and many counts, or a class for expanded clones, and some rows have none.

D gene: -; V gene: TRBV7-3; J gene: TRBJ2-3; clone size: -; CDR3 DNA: TGTGCCTGCAGCTTAGATCGAACAGATACGCAGTATTTT; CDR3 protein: CACSLDRTDTQYF
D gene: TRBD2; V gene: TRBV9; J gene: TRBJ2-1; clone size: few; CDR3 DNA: TGTGCCAGCAGCGCACGACTAGCGGGAGGGAATGAGCAGTTCTTC; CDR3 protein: CASSARLAGGNEQFF
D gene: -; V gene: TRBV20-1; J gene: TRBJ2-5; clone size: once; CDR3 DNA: TGCAGCCCAAGGCGGGACAATACCCGGGAGACCCAGTACTTC; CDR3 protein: CSPRRDNTRETQYF
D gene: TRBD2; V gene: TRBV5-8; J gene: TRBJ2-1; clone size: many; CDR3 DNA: TGTGCCAGCAGCTTGAGGGGTGGCGGGGGTGAGCAGTTCTTC; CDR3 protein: CASSLRGGGGEQFF
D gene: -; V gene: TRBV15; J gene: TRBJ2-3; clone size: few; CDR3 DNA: TGTGCCACCAGCAGAGATGGCAGTAGAACAGATACGCAGTATTTT; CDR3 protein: CATSRDGSRTDTQYF
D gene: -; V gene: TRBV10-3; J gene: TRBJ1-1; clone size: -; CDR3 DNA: TGTGCCATCAGTGAGTCGCTAGGGACACACATGAACACTGAAGCTTTCTTT; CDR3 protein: CAISESLGTHMNTEAFF
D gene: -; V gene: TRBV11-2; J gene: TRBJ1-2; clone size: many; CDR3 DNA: TGTGCCAGCAGCCGAGGGGGGGGAAGGGGCTACACCTTC; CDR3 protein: CASSRGGGRGYTF
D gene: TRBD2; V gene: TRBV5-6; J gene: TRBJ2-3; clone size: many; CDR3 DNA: TGTGCCAGCAGCTCTCTAGCGGCCACAGATACGCAGTATTTT; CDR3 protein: CASSSLAATDTQYF
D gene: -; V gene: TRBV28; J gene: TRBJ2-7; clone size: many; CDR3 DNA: TGTGCCAGCAGTTCAAGACACAGGGTCCCCTACGAGCAGTACTTC; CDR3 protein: CASSSRHRVPYEQYF
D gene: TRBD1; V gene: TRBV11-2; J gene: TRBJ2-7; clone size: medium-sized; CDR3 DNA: TGTGCCAGCAGCCCCCGTACGACAGGGACCTCCTACGAGCAGTACTTC; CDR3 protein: CASSPRTTGTSYEQYF
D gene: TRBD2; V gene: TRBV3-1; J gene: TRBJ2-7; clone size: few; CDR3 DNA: TGTGCCAGCAGCCAAGATGTGGTAGCGGGATCCTACGAGCAGTACTTC; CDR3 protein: CASSQDVVAGSYEQYF
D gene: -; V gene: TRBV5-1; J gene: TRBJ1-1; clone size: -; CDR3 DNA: TGCGCCAGCAGCTTGGCCCAAAACACTGAAACTTTCTTT; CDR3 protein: CASSLAQNTETFF